Each of the 11 T cell receptor beta chains below was sequenced from the same sample in a study of T cells in Graves' hyperthyroidism and ophthalmopathy. Amplification yielded TCR beta CDR3 regions, with RNA transcripts as the source. TCR CDR3 underwent first-round RT-PCR with the HTBI primer set. TCRdb recomputed calls from the multiplex PCR reads with MiXCR, one row per CDR3 protein. Among more than 550,000 distinct CDR3 sequences, 15% to 20% were seen once, and the ten largest hold about 14%. The specimen was blood. The receptor source for this set is a man in his forties or fifties with Graves' hyperthyroidism.

This clonotype was detected only a few times. The gene calls are TRBV18 and TRBJ2-4, with 8 bases aligning to TRBD2. The CDR3 is 18 amino acids. Germline-derived CDR1 and CDR2 are KGHSH and LQKENI. The junction had 8 bases not matched to a gene; V was cut back by 0 bases and J by 1 base. In DNA, the CDR3 is TGTGCCAGCTCACCACCGGTCGGGAGGGCCTTGGCCAAAAACATTCAGTACTTC. Translated, it gives CASSPPVGRALAKNIQYF.

The rearrangement joins TRBV19 to TRBJ1-3; D possibly corresponds to TRBD1 (5 bases). The CDR3 has 14 residues. The V and J ends lost 6 bases and 0 bases respectively, with 9 bases between them. Germline CDR1 LNHDA, CDR2 SQIVND (reference sequence). This CDR3 is CASSRQSSGNTIYF. The CDR3 DNA is TGTGCCAGTAGCCGACAGAGCTCTGGAAACACCATATATTTT.

This chain uses TRBV29-1 with TRBJ2-7; no clear D gene. V gave up 3 bases and J gave up 2 bases, with 11 bases separating them. The CDR3 extends over 13 amino acids. Germline loops: CDR1 SQVTM, CDR2 ANQGSEA. CDR3 nucleotide sequence: TGCAGCGTTGAGGGCAGCCGGCCCTACGAGCAGTACTTC. This codes for CSVEGSRPYEQYF.

This clonotype was seen many times. With a much larger clone just one base away, this may be a read error. The V gene is TRBV12-3 or TRBV12-4, the J gene TRBJ1-3; D unresolved. The CDR3 runs 15 residues. V dropped 3 bases and J dropped 1 base, with 10 bases sitting between them. The CDR3 loop is CASSFRKGSGNTIYF. The CDR3 nucleotides read TGTGCCAGCAGTTTCAGAAAAGGATCTGGAAACACCATATATTTT.

For the CDR3, the DNA is TGTGCCAGCTCACCGCGGGACAGCCACTACGAGCAGTACTTC. This translates into CASSPRDSHYEQYF. The J gene is TRBJ2-7, the V gene TRBV18, with a weak D call TRBD1 (7 bases). Germline CDR1 KGHSH, CDR2 LQKENI. V was trimmed by 3 bases and J by 3 bases, leaving 12 bases between them. The CDR3 is made up of 14 amino acids.

This chain links TRBV4-2 with TRBJ2-1; the match to TRBD2 covers 11 bases. The CDR3 is made up of 16 amino acids. V gave up 4 bases and J gave up 4 bases; unmatched junction bases: 6. Germline values: CDR1 LGHNA, CDR2 YNFKEQ. In nucleotides, the CDR3 is TGTGCCAGCAGCCCTGAGGGGACTAGCGGTTACAATGAGCAGTTCTTC. It specifies CASSPEGTSGYNEQFF.

This clonotype was counted between two and nine times. This chain uses TRBV6-2 or TRBV6-3 with TRBJ2-1; no clear D gene. The CDR3 extends over 14 amino acids. Germline CDR1 is MNHEY and CDR2 is SVGEGT. V was cut by 7 bases and J by 3 bases, with 13 bases left in between. This CDR3 reads CASTSEAYYNEQFF. CDR3 nucleotides: TGTGCCAGCACCTCAGAAGCATACTACAATGAGCAGTTCTTC.

This chain joins TRBV30 and TRBJ2-3; 15 nucleotides match TRBD2. The ends lost 4 bases at V and 8 bases at J; junction bases unmatched: 10. The germline V gene has CDR1 GTSNPN and CDR2 SVGIG (reference sequence). This CDR3 is 16 amino acids long. The CDR3 DNA sequence: TGTGCCTGGATCCACCGGACTAGCGGGAGGGAGGGTACGCAGTATTTT. Translated: CAWIHRTSGREGTQYF.

The chain couples TRBV2 to TRBJ1-2, with a tentative D call TRBD1 (5 bases). The length of the CDR3 is 14 residues. CDR1 SNHLY and CDR2 FYNNEI come from the germline V gene. Trimming removed 8 bases from V and 9 bases from J, with 22 bases in between. The CDR3 loop is CASAPRWAGPSYTF. CDR3 nucleotides: TGTGCCAGCGCCCCTAGATGGGCAGGGCCGAGCTACACCTTC. Variable domain in full (rest from reference TRBV2 and TRBJ1-2): EPEVTQTPSHQVTQMGQEVILRCVPISNHLYFYWYRQILGQKVEFLVSFYNNEISEKSEIFDDQFSVERPDGSNFTLKIRSTKLEDSAMYFCASAPRWAGPSYTFGSGTRLTVV.

The chain recombines TRBV3-1 with TRBJ1-5; weak D call: TRBD1 (5 bases). Trimming took off 5 bases at V and 2 bases at J, with 16 bases between the two ends. The CDR3 length is 16 residues. The germline CDR1 and CDR2 sequences are LGHDT and YNNKEL (reference sequence). CDR3 loop: CASSDHGARGNQPQHF. The DNA of the CDR3 is TGTGCCAGCAGCGATCATGGGGCGCGAGGCAATCAGCCCCAGCATTTT.

This clonotype has just a few counts. The chain couples TRBV2 to TRBJ1-1; maybe TRBD1 (6 bases). V lost 0 bases and J 10 bases, leaving 12 bases between the germline ends. The CDR3 is 13 residues long. Per the germline V gene, CDR1 is SNHLY and CDR2 is FYNNEI. CDR3: CASSEARGRTAFF. The CDR3 coding sequence is TGTGCCAGCAGTGAAGCACGGGGGCGTACAGCTTTCTTT.